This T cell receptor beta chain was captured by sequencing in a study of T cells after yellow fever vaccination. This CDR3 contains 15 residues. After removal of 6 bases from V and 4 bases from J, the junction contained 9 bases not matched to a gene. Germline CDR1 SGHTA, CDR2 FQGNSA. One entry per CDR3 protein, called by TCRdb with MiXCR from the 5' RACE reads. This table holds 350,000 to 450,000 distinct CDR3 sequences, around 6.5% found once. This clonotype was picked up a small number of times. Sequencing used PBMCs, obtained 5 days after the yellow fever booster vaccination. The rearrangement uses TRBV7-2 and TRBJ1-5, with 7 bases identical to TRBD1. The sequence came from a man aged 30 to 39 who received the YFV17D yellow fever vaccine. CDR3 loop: CASSSQGGGNQPQHF. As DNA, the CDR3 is TGTGCCAGCAGTTCCCAGGGGGGGGGGAATCAGCCCCAGCATTTT.